This T cell receptor (beta chain) stems from a study of CD8 T cells in Susac syndrome. Trimming removed 0 bases from V and 12 bases from J, with 12 bases in between. This CDR3 contains 13 residues. Germline CDR1 is MNHEY and CDR2 is SVGAGI. After extraction with the RNeasy kit, roughly 0.45 to 1 ug of the RNA was reverse transcribed using random hexamers. A single record per CDR3 protein comes from TCRdb applying MiXCR to the immunoSEQ multiplex PCR reads. The profile shows 120,000 to 150,000 distinct CDR3 sequences, 90% to 96% of them singletons. The chain is built from TRBV6-5 and TRBJ2-1; D not resolved. The sequence was obtained from a human donor with Susac syndrome. Sequencing was performed on CD4+ T cells from PBMCs. The CDR3 is CASSYSLHRVQFF. The CDR3, as DNA: TGTGCCAGCAGTTACTCGCTCCACCGCGTGCAGTTCTTC.